Below, 32 T cell receptor beta chains from the same sample are listed, as sequenced in a study of persistence of HIV-infected CD4 T cells. Which antigens these TCRs recognize remains unknown. Sequencing used immunoSEQ version 4 in survey mode. Clones were sequenced by immunoSEQ multiplex PCR, and TCRdb holds only the in-frame ones, with some missing. The sample lists roughly 43,000 clones; approximately 90% were seen once. Nonspecific anti-CD3/anti-CD28 bead stimulation represents the broad CD4+ T cell repertoire. CD4+ T cells upregulating both CD40 ligand and CD69 were sorted as responding cells. The starting material was CD4+ T cells sorted from PBMCs after roughly 17-hour stimulation, obtained from a patient who received antiretroviral therapy. These receptors were taken from an adult man with HIV who was CMV-seropositive.

This rearrangement joins TRBV3-1 (or the pseudogene TRBV3-2) to TRBJ1-2, with TRBD1 matching over 7 bases. J lost 5 bases, V lost 4 bases, and 10 bases had no gene match. Per germline, CDR1 LGHDT and CDR2 YNNKEL (reference sequence). The CDR3 length is 15 residues. The CDR3 loop is CASSLQGPRGYGYTF. In nucleotides, the CDR3 is TGTGCCAGCAGCCTACAGGGACCCAGGGGGTATGGCTACACCTTC.

The chain combines TRBV10-2 with TRBJ2-1, with unresolved D. Germline lookup yields CDR1 WSHSY and CDR2 SAAADI. The V and J ends lost 0 bases and 10 bases respectively, with 7 bases between them. CDR3 size: 12 residues. CDR3 in amino acids: CASSESRLEQFF. DNA of the CDR3: TGCGCCAGCAGTGAGTCCCGGTTGGAGCAGTTCTTC.

The V gene is TRBV6-1, the J gene TRBJ1-5, with a tentative D call TRBD1 (5 bases). Per the germline V gene, CDR1 is MNHNS and CDR2 is SASEGT. V lost 0 bases, J lost 6 bases, and 12 bases lay in between. The CDR3 consists of 15 residues. The CDR3 DNA sequence: TGTGCCAGCAGTGAAGCAGCAGGGTACAGTCAGCCCCAGCATTTT. This sequence encodes CASSEAAGYSQPQHF.

V gene TRBV7-2 combines with J gene TRBJ2-7, with 8 bases lining up with TRBD2. Germline CDR1 SGHTA, CDR2 FQGNSA. The ends lost 5 bases at V and 6 bases at J; junction bases unmatched: 15. The CDR3 covers 16 residues. DNA of the CDR3: TGTGCCAGCAGCCCAGTCGGGGGGGGAAGGCCCCTCGAGCAGTACTTC. It encodes CASSPVGGGRPLEQYF.

As DNA, the CDR3 is TGTGCCAGCAGCTTAGCGTTGGGGGTAGGAATGGATACGCAGTATTTT. Its protein product is CASSLALGVGMDTQYF. This chain joins TRBV7-9 and TRBJ2-3; D tentatively reads TRBD1 or TRBD2 (5 bases each). The length of the CDR3 is 16 residues. CDR1 SEHNR and CDR2 FQNEAQ come from the germline V gene (reference sequence). The V end was cut by 0 bases, the J end by 6 bases, with 16 bases between.

The chain uses TRBV23-1 and TRBJ1-1; 8 positions agree with TRBD1. TRBV23-1 is assigned to the ORF class and has an uncertain function. CDR3 length equals 12 residues. J gave up 5 bases and V 6 bases, and 2 bases lay outside the gene matches. The CDR3 loop reads CASRTGGTEAFF. The CDR3 nucleotides are TGCGCCAGCAGAACAGGGGGAACTGAAGCTTTCTTT.

The V call is TRBV6-5, the J call TRBJ2-1; TRBD1 matches at 8 bases. V lost 2 bases, J lost 8 bases, and 5 bases stayed unmatched. The V gene's germline CDR1 is MNHEY and CDR2 SVGAGI. This CDR3 has 14 residues. The CDR3 nucleotides read TGTGCCAGCAGTTACCTACAGGGGGGCTATGAGCAGTTCTTC. Its protein is CASSYLQGGYEQFF.

This sequence joins TRBV4-2 and TRBJ2-3; a possible D gene is TRBD2 (5 bases). V lost 4 bases, J lost 0 bases, and 14 bases lay in between. The CDR3 contains 16 residues. Germline loops: CDR1 LGHNA, CDR2 YNFKEQ. CDR3 loop: CASSLARELSTDTQYF. CDR3 bases: TGTGCCAGCAGCCTAGCCCGGGAACTTAGCACAGATACGCAGTATTTT.

The chain joins TRBV7-9 to TRBJ2-1; tentative D call: TRBD1 (6 bases). The germline V and J ends were trimmed by 5 bases and 3 bases, with 17 bases remaining between them. CDR3 length equals 16 residues. In germline, CDR1 is SEHNR, CDR2 FQNEAQ (reference sequence). DNA of the CDR3: TGTGCCAGCAGCCAAATTACAGGGTTTCGCTACAATGAGCAGTTCTTC. Protein sequence: CASSQITGFRYNEQFF.

The rearrangement uses TRBV6-5 and TRBJ1-6; D remains ambiguous. V was pared by 0 bases and J by 8 bases, with 8 bases between. The CDR3 spans 14 residues. Germline values: CDR1 MNHEY, CDR2 SVGAGI. CDR3 DNA sequence: TGTGCCAGCAGTTACTCGACTGGCGATTCACCCCTCCACTTT. It specifies CASSYSTGDSPLHF.

The gene calls are TRBV7-8 and TRBJ2-2; D gene ambiguous. Trimming took off 5 bases at V and 0 bases at J, with 7 bases between the two ends. The CDR3 loop spans 14 amino acids. Per the germline V gene, CDR1 is SGHVS and CDR2 is FQNEAQ. CDR3 in amino acids: CASSPLANTGELFF. CDR3 DNA sequence: TGTGCCAGCAGCCCGTTGGCGAACACCGGGGAGCTGTTTTTT.

The V and J genes are TRBV5-1 and TRBJ1-1, with no clear D. The V and J ends lost 4 bases and 6 bases respectively, with 16 bases between them. Per germline, CDR1 SGHRS and CDR2 YFSETQ. The CDR3 length is 14 residues. CDR3 in DNA: TGCGCCAGCAGCCTGGAGGCAGTCGGGGCTGAAGCTTTCTTT. Translation gives CASSLEAVGAEAFF.

This chain uses TRBV27 with TRBJ2-2; unclear D gene. The CDR3 totals 13 residues. The germline CDR1 and CDR2 sequences are MNHEY and SMNVEV (reference sequence). Between the trimmed V and J ends, which lost 0 bases and 10 bases, there was a span of 9 bases. Here the CDR3 DNA reads TGTGCCAGCAGTTTATCCCCAAGCGCGGAGCTGTTTTTT. It specifies CASSLSPSAELFF.

CDR3 sequence (DNA): TGTGCCAGCTCACCACAGGTGGATACGCAGTATTTT. Translated: CASSPQVDTQYF. This chain connects TRBV18 to TRBJ2-3; D not resolved. Germline V gives CDR1 KGHSH, CDR2 LQKENI. The V end was cut by 1 base, the J end by 6 bases, with 5 bases between. This CDR3 spans 12 amino acids.

This chain joins TRBV5-4 and TRBJ2-3; 10 bases align to TRBD1. The CDR3 extends over 16 amino acids. Germline values: CDR1 SGHNT, CDR2 YYREEE (reference sequence). The V segment lost 0 bases and the J segment 4 bases; nucleotides outside the gene matches: 5. As DNA, the CDR3 is TGTGCCAGCAGCTTGGCGACAGGGGGCGGTGCAGATACGCAGTATTTT. Translation gives CASSLATGGGADTQYF.

The count of this clone is one. This chain connects TRBV7-6 to TRBJ1-2; no clear D gene. Germline lookup yields CDR1 SGHVS and CDR2 FNYEAQ. V shed 2 bases and J shed 3 bases, with 7 bases lying between them. The CDR3 is 13 residues long. The CDR3 loop is CASSLPRDYGYTF. CDR3 nucleotides: TGTGCCAGCAGCTTACCGAGGGACTATGGCTACACCTTC.

J is TRBJ1-6 and V is TRBV2; D unclear. The CDR3 runs to 12 residues. Deletions cut 2 bases from V and 10 bases from J, with 6 bases between. In germline, CDR1 is SNHLY, CDR2 FYNNEI. The DNA of the CDR3 is TGTGCCAGCAGTGAAACTCGATCACCCCTCCACTTT. Encoded protein: CASSETRSPLHF.

V and J are TRBV30 and TRBJ2-1; no definite D call. Germline CDR1 and CDR2: GTSNPN and SVGIG (reference sequence). V dropped 0 bases and J dropped 0 bases, with 12 bases sitting between them. The CDR3 length is 16 residues. The CDR3 region has the DNA TGTGCCTGGAGTGTGGGCAGGACGAGCTCCTACAATGAGCAGTTCTTC. Amino acid sequence: CAWSVGRTSSYNEQFF. Looking up the rest from reference TRBV30 and TRBJ2-1 gives the full variable domain: SQTIHQWPATLVQPVGSPLSLECTVEGTSNPNLYWYRQAAGRGLQLLFYSVGIGQISSEVPQNLSASRPQDRQFILSSKKLLLSDSGFYLCAWSVGRTSSYNEQFFGPGTRLTVL.

The rearrangement links TRBV18 to TRBJ1-3; the D is unclear. The CDR3 runs to 15 residues. CDR1 is KGHSH and CDR2 is LQKENI in the germline V gene. V was trimmed by 3 bases and J by 2 bases, leaving 11 bases between them. In DNA, the CDR3 is TGTGCCAGCTCACCGGGTACGGGGACTGGAAACACCATATATTTT. This gives the protein CASSPGTGTGNTIYF. The complete variable domain, with remaining parts taken from reference TRBV18 and TRBJ1-3, reads NAGVMQNPRHLVRRRGQEARLRCSPMKGHSHVYWYRQLPEEGLKFMVYLQKENIIDESGMPKERFSAEFPKEGPSILRIQQVVRGDSAAYFCASSPGTGTGNTIYFGEGSWLTVV.

This rearrangement joins TRBV18 to TRBJ1-6; the D is unclear. The CDR3 consists of 14 residues. Trimming removed 2 bases at V and 7 bases at J, with 9 bases between. Per the germline V gene, CDR1 is KGHSH and CDR2 is LQKENI. This chain's CDR3 is CASSPGSENSPLHF. The CDR3 DNA reads TGTGCCAGCTCACCAGGCAGCGAGAATTCACCCCTCCACTTT. Complete variable domain (other parts from reference TRBV18 and TRBJ1-6): NAGVMQNPRHLVRRRGQEARLRCSPMKGHSHVYWYRQLPEEGLKFMVYLQKENIIDESGMPKERFSAEFPKEGPSILRIQQVVRGDSAAYFCASSPGSENSPLHFGNGTRLTVT.

The chain links TRBV5-1 to TRBJ2-3; no clear D gene. V shed 0 bases and J shed 5 bases, with 7 bases lying between them. Per the germline V gene, CDR1 is SGHRS and CDR2 is YFSETQ. The CDR3 is 13 residues long. CDR3 loop: CASSLAQQDTQYF. The CDR3, as DNA: TGCGCCAGCAGCTTGGCGCAGCAAGATACGCAGTATTTT.

The J gene is TRBJ1-1, the V gene TRBV5-1; 7 bases are a match to TRBD1. CDR3 size: 15 residues. Germline values: CDR1 SGHRS, CDR2 YFSETQ. V was pared by 6 bases and J by 5 bases, with 13 bases of the junction left unmatched. The CDR3 nucleotides are TGCGCCAGCAACCGCACCCCGGGACAGCTTACTGAAGCTTTCTTT. Translated, it gives CASNRTPGQLTEAFF.

In this sample, this clone turned up a few times. The chain recombines TRBV6-6 with TRBJ1-5; D is possibly TRBD1 (6 bases). CDR1 is MNHNY and CDR2 is SVGAGI in the germline V gene (reference sequence). Trimming stripped 7 bases from V and 5 bases from J, with 15 bases between. The length of the CDR3 is 14 residues. CDR3 in amino acids: CASTIQGGDQPQHF. The DNA for the CDR3 is TGTGCCAGCACCATACAGGGTGGAGATCAGCCCCAGCATTTT.

V and J are TRBV29-1 and TRBJ2-7; 9 bases agree with TRBD1. The length of the CDR3 is 14 residues. V shed 4 bases, J shed 9 bases, and the junction held 13 bases outside the gene matches. Germline V gene sequence: CDR1 SQVTM, CDR2 ANQGSEA. CDR3 nucleotides: TGCAGCGTTGCAAGACCCGGGACAGGGAGTATGCAGTACTTC. It translates to CSVARPGTGSMQYF.

The chain recombines TRBV15 with TRBJ1-1; TRBD1 agrees at 12 bases. Germline CDR1 reads LNHNV; CDR2 reads YYDKDF (reference sequence). The ends lost 6 bases at V and 7 bases at J; junction bases unmatched: 9. The CDR3 length is 15 residues. This CDR3 is CATRYRDRGHNEAFF. Written as DNA, the CDR3 is TGTGCCACCAGATACCGGGACAGGGGGCATAATGAAGCTTTCTTT.

The chain is built from TRBV5-1 and TRBJ2-3; D is unresolved. V was trimmed by 3 bases and J by 2 bases, leaving 7 bases between them. Per the germline V gene, CDR1 is SGHRS and CDR2 is YFSETQ. The CDR3 loop spans 13 amino acids. CDR3 region: CASSSSLTDTQYF. In nucleotides, the CDR3 is TGCGCCAGCAGCTCCTCCCTCACAGATACGCAGTATTTT.

This chain links TRBV18 with TRBJ1-1, with D possibly matching TRBD1 (6 bases). The CDR3 consists of 14 residues. Germline CDR1 and CDR2: KGHSH and LQKENI. The V end was cut by 4 bases, the J end by 5 bases, with 14 bases between. The DNA of the CDR3 is TGTGCCAGCTCACTGAAGAACAGGGAAACTGAAGCTTTCTTT. Its protein is CASSLKNRETEAFF.

The genes are TRBV6-2 or TRBV6-3 and TRBJ1-5; no clear D. The length of the CDR3 is 13 residues. Germline V gene data show CDR1 as MNHEY and CDR2 as SVGEGT. Trimming left V 3 bases short and J 6 bases short, with 9 bases between. CDR3 sequence reads: CASSYSGFQPQHF. DNA for the CDR3: TGTGCCAGCAGTTATAGCGGGTTTCAGCCCCAGCATTTT.

This clone was counted a few times. The chain's CDR3 is CASRISRDRGYEQYF. In DNA form, the CDR3 reads TGTGCCAGCAGAATCTCCCGGGACAGGGGCTACGAGCAGTACTTC. The rearrangement uses TRBV3-1 (or the pseudogene TRBV3-2) and TRBJ2-7; 10 bases align to TRBD1. V shed 6 bases, J shed 3 bases, and the junction held 8 bases outside the gene matches. CDR3 length equals 15 residues. Germline CDR1 LGHDT, CDR2 YNNKEL (reference sequence).

The chain has TRBV5-1 and TRBJ2-2, with TRBD2 matching over 8 bases. Germline V gene lookup returns CDR1 SGHRS and CDR2 YFSETQ. V gave up 1 base and J gave up 4 bases; unmatched junction bases: 6. The CDR3 sequence is 16 residues long. DNA of the CDR3: TGCGCCAGCAGCTTGCGTAGCGGGGTGGGCACCGGGGAGCTGTTTTTT. This gives the protein CASSLRSGVGTGELFF.

This clone was observed a few times. The chain recombines TRBV5-4 with TRBJ2-7, with TRBD2 as a possible D gene (6 bases). Per germline, CDR1 SGHNT and CDR2 YYREEE (reference sequence). Trimming removed 4 bases at V and 6 bases at J, with 14 bases between. The CDR3 has 13 amino acids. Here the CDR3 reads CASSRGGLGEQYF. CDR3 sequence (DNA): TGTGCCAGCAGCCGTGGGGGACTCGGCGAGCAGTACTTC. The full variable domain, with the rest looked up from reference TRBV5-4 and TRBJ2-7, is ETGVTQSPTHLIKTRGQQVTLRCSSQSGHNTVSWYQQALGQGPQFIFQYYREEENGRGNFPPRFSGLQFPNYSSELNVNALELDDSALYLCASSRGGLGEQYFGPGTRLTVT.

This clone was detected only a few times. This chain connects TRBV10-3 to TRBJ1-3; no firm D call. Looked up from germline, CDR1 is ENHRY and CDR2 is SYGVKD. The ends were cut back, 3 bases at V and 1 base at J, with 7 bases in the middle. The CDR3 contains 14 residues. CDR3 nucleotides: TGTGCCATCAGTGAACCCAGGTCTGGAAACACCATATATTTT. This encodes CAISEPRSGNTIYF.